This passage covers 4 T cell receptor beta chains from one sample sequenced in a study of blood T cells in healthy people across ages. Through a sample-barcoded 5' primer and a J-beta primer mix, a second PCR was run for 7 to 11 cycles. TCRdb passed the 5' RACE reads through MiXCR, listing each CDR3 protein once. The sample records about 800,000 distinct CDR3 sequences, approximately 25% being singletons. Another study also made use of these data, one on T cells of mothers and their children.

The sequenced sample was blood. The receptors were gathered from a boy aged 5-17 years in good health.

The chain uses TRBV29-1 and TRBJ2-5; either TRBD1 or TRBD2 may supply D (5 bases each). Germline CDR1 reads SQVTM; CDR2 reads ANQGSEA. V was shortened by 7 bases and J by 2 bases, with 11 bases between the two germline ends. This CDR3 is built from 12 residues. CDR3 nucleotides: TGCAGCGACTGGGACGAACAAGAGACCCAGTACTTC. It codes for CSDWDEQETQYF.

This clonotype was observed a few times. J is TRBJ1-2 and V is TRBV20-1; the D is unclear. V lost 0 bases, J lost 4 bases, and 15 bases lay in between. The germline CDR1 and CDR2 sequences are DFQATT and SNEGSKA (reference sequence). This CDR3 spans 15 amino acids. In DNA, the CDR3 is TGCAGTGCTAGAGATCTGTCAATAAAGGGCTATGGCTACACCTTC. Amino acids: CSARDLSIKGYGYTF.

The CDR3 sequence: CASSQGQITGEQYF. Here the CDR3 DNA reads TGCGCCAGCAGCCAAGGTCAAATTACCGGCGAGCAGTACTTC. V is TRBV4-1 and J is TRBJ2-7; D uncertain. The germline CDR1 and CDR2 sequences are MGHRA and YSYEKL. V lost 1 base to trimming and J lost 6 bases, with 13 bases between them. The CDR3 runs to 14 residues.

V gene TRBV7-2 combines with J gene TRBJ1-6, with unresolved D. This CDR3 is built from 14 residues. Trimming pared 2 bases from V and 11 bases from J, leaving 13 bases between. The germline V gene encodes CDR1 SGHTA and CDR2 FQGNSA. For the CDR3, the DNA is TGTGCCAGCAGCTTATACGGGCTTATGGCACCCCTCCACTTT. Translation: CASSLYGLMAPLHF.